This T cell receptor (beta chain) was profiled in a study of cytomegalovirus exposure and HLA in healthy donors (dated by TCRdb to 2015 to 2018). As for the study more broadly: According to an earlier analysis of a few hundred of the donors, roughly 180 million T cells yielded 90 million to 130 million unique TCR beta sequences and around 300 Gb of sequence data. An early release that covered roughly 600 HLA-typed donors contained around 300 gigabases of sequencing data and 70 million to 100 million unique TCR sequences. Among the roughly 400 genotyped donors, approximately 81% belonged to the genetic ancestry cluster associated with self-reported Caucasian donors. The aim of the study was to test whether cataloging public T cell receptors could identify signatures of past pathogen exposure. Using immunosequencing, the study profiled T cell repertoires from 666 subjects and related those repertoires to cytomegalovirus serostatus. In addition to the first cohort of 650 to 750 subjects, a separate validation cohort of about 120 different subjects was used. High-throughput TCR immunosequencing, statistical association of individual TCRs with disease status, and machine learning were combined to predict cytomegalovirus infection status. A later analysis re-examined previously published TCR beta repertoires from roughly 720 donors and added high-resolution HLA genotyping to investigate patterns of TCR occurrence. The later analysis used no new phenotypic data to find candidate immune exposures, relying instead on TCR beta sequences and their occurrence across donors. An earlier analysis of some 500 of the donors applied high-throughput TCR beta sequencing to assess whether each TCR beta V gene segment acted as functional or pseudogenic. Alongside the repertoire data, information on donor age, sex, ethnicity and CMV serostatus was compiled. In a later genetic analysis, genome-wide SNP genotypes for about 65% of the roughly 670 donors were used, and that subset was treated as a discovery cohort. Every discovery cohort repertoire had been produced on one sequencing platform. Class I and class II HLA loci were covered by the typing at four-digit resolution. Typing coverage differed by locus: A, B, C, DRB1 and DQB1 were typed in roughly 620-630 donors, DQA1 in about 550, DPA1 in 600 to 610, and DPB1 in around 490. Because of strong linkage in the cohort, five DR-DQ haplotypes were treated as single units for association and clustering. Among some 400 genotyped donors of the cohort, an average of roughly 230,000 unique TCR beta nucleotide sequences was sequenced per donor, of which 15% to 20% were non-productive.

Based on the germline V gene, the CDR1 and CDR2 sequences are SGHAT and FQNNGV. V and J are truncated by 0 bases and 7 bases respectively, leaving an intervening sequence of 13 bases. The CDR3 spans 15 residues, from the cysteine through the phenylalanine. This entry keeps only the CDR3 DNA: 45 bases, framed from base 1. Preparation of the library involved the immunoSEQ multiplex PCR assay. For the multiplex PCR, a mixture combining 60 forward primers for TCR Vbeta segments and 13 reverse primers for TCR Jbeta segments was used. The CDR3 region of rearranged TCR beta genes was amplified from genomic DNA with a multiplex PCR assay. Amplified TCR beta libraries were sequenced as 87-base-pair reads on the Illumina HiSeq System. Under the source paper's analysis protocol: In a later analysis, roughly 80 million unique TCR beta chains were counted across the roughly 670 repertoires, and around 11 million of these chains were shared by at least two donors. To remove PCR and sequencing errors, raw reads were error-corrected and collapsed into unique sequences using a nearest-neighbor algorithm that merged closely related sequences. Alignment of CDR3 sequences to IMGT reference sequences was used to assign V, D and J gene segments. For a sequence to be retained, at least a six-nucleotide match to both a V gene segment and a J gene segment was required. Rearrangements were classified as productive when the CDR3 lacked stop codons and remained in frame with V and J, and all other rearrangements were classified as non-productive. Following IMGT convention, CDR3 was defined as the stretch from the second conserved V-encoded cysteine up to the conserved J-encoded phenylalanine. In an earlier analysis of more than 550 of the donors, sequences lacking an unambiguous match to a single V gene segment were excluded. In an earlier analysis of about 590 of the donors, a V segment was called functional when productive rearrangements were above 56.7%, and segregating when the standard deviation between donors exceeded 5%. A statistical classification framework was built to diagnose cytomegalovirus status from the catalog of TCR beta chain sequences. V and J gene assignment, in a later analysis, came from comparing TCR nucleotide sequences with IMGT/GENE-DB human TR gene sequences. The TCRdist pipeline was used in a later analysis to assign CDR3 sequences and most-parsimonious VDJ recombination scenarios. In a later analysis, every TCR beta chain was defined by the combination of its CDR3 amino acid sequence and its V-gene family, and reads without a unique V-gene family were dropped. In a later analysis, 450 to 600 highly shared, low-generation-probability nucleotide sequences were removed to address suspected cross-contamination and a sequencing artifact. For each public chain, a later analysis derived a clonal expansion index from normalized ranks of inferred template counts within each repertoire. A later analysis computed generation probabilities with a VDJ recombination model fitted to out-of-frame rearrangements, and checked the results against IGoR. In a later analysis, hypergeometric tests were used to score TCR-TCR, TCR-HLA and TCR-CMV co-occurrence, with a repertoire-size bias correction applied to TCR pairs. In a later analysis, false discovery rates were estimated by permuting HLA or CMV assignments 20 times. In a later analysis, co-occurring TCRs were grouped with DBSCAN, and TCRdist sequence similarity was added when clustering was performed within HLA-allele-positive subsets. For co-occurrence clustering, repertoires with fewer than 30,000 or more than 120,000 public chains were excluded, along with a handful of repertoires with anomalous nucleotide sharing. TCRdb carries this immuneACCESS record with in-frame sequences only. Its versions omit some clonotypes, under half of them owing to an unresolved V gene in the studies checked, with the rest unexplained. The V and J calls and clone size were taken over from that table, and D and trimming were inferred from the DNA. Recorded for this sample are roughly 150,000 clones; roughly 80% of them occurred a single time. The top ten constitute approximately 2.1% of the sample.

The cohort comprised fewer than 750 healthy bone marrow donors. At the time of sampling, all cohort members were nominally healthy, though unrecorded immune exposures were likely present. The donor was CMV seronegative and belonged to the group of 352 seronegative cohort members. Each donor provided a peripheral blood sample, and peripheral blood mononuclear cells were used for TCR beta sequencing. Genomic DNA extraction from the blood cell samples was performed with the Qiagen DNeasy Blood Extraction Kit. A note on this clone: It has no known antigen specificity. No much larger clonotype is one base removed from it; base qualities were not supplied.

General conclusions and limits of the study: In a later analysis, HLA-associated TCR beta chains were found to be more clonally expanded and to have lower generation probabilities than equally common non-associated chains. A further reported finding was that TCR beta sequences accurately predicted the HLA-A and HLA-B alleles for most subjects in the first cohort. In a later analysis, most CMV-associated TCR beta chains were found to appear HLA-restricted, with HLA associations seemingly driven largely by CMV exposure. The presence/absence analyses assumed that sequencing depth was roughly uniform across donors, and that assumption may not be true. In the study, around 160 TCR beta chains were listed as associated with cytomegalovirus. A later analysis found that TCR association rates varied across HLA loci, with DRB1 alleles showing the most associated TCRs and HLA-C alleles the fewest. Cytomegalovirus status was reported to be diagnosed by the classifier with high specificity and sensitivity in both the original and validation cohorts. In vitro tests confirmed that three of the cytomegalovirus-associated TCR beta chains recognize cytomegalovirus antigens. The only immune exposure information available for the cohort was CMV serostatus. A cluster of highly shared sequence variants was judged likely to be a technical artifact of the sequencing pipeline. A later genetic analysis reported fewer N-insertions in productive TCRs among donors in an Asian-associated ancestry cluster than the roughly 700-donor mean. Some IMGT-functional V segments, including TRBV6-2 and TRBV6-3, could not be distinguished by the 87-base-pair reads and were therefore excluded. A later analysis associated 16,951 TCR beta sequences with specific HLA alleles at a false discovery rate of 0.05. In this cohort, only TCR beta chains were sequenced, and detectable features were limited by the absence of alpha or paired-chain data. Strong co-occurrence of HLA alleles, especially DR and DQ, made assigning TCR associations to individual alleles difficult. Because some donors lacked HLA typing at each locus, the association tests relied only on the typed subset. Because counts were too low, seventeen rarely observed V segments, including chromosome 9 orphons, were excluded from the earlier analysis of under 650 of the donors. Across donors, most TCR sequences were observed very rarely, whereas some public TCRs were present in many individuals. Correlated functional status among segregating V segments might reflect linkage disequilibrium, but an unknown experimental factor could not be ruled out. Several of the top co-occurrence clusters appeared to be linked to parvovirus B19, influenza, CMV and Epstein-Barr virus, according to a later analysis. A later genetic analysis associated a missense DCLRE1C variant with V-gene and J-gene trimming of TCR beta chains, and an independent cohort replicated the association. According to the authors, the approach could potentially be generalized to other disease states and immunological phenotypes. Broadly in line with IMGT annotations, most TCR beta V segments showed up in productive rearrangements about 87% or about 30% of the time in an earlier analysis of 450 to 600 of the donors.

Sequencing was performed on PBMCs. Rearrangement joined TRBV11-2 to TRBJ1-5; a weak D assignment points to TRBD1 (6 bases agree). This clonotype originated in a male donor in good health and CMV-seronegative. The nucleotide sequence reads as follows: TGTGCCAGCAGCTTAGATTGGGGGGGGGCACAGCCCCAGCATTTT. The encoded protein is CASSLDWGGAQPQHF.